The sequence of this T cell receptor beta chain was determined in a study of blood T cell repertoires in COVID-19. Libraries were prepared by immunoSEQ multiplex PCR; TCRdb keeps only in-frame clonotypes and omits some of them. Of 200,000 to 300,000 clones listed, approximately 84% were seen once; the top ten hold approximately 3%. Germline CDR1 reads SGHRS; CDR2 reads YFSETQ. J gave up 4 bases and V 4 bases, and 5 bases lay outside the gene matches. The CDR3 is 15 amino acids. Sequencing input: peripheral blood. The clonotype was recovered from a woman younger than 45 who had recovered from COVID-19. The rearrangement uses TRBV5-1 and TRBJ1-5; 10 positions agree with TRBD1. This CDR3 is CASSPGTGENQPQHF. The CDR3 nucleotides read TGCGCCAGCAGCCCCGGGACAGGGGAAAATCAGCCCCAGCATTTT.